Shown below are 10 T cell receptor beta chains from a single sample sequenced in a study of T cells after yellow fever vaccination. TCRdb fed the 5' RACE reads into MiXCR, producing one record per CDR3 protein. In the table there are around 25,000 distinct CDR3 sequences, roughly 4.7% of which are singletons. Sample: PBMCs, either bulk or a sorted T-cell subset (CD4+, CD8+, memory, or dextramer-sorted; not recorded which), taken on the day of the yellow fever booster vaccination. Receptors were obtained from a man aged 18 to 30 who received the YFV17D yellow fever vaccine.

This clonotype showed up many times. The J gene is TRBJ1-5, the V gene TRBV5-5; no clear D. Trimming removed 5 bases at V and 2 bases at J, with 11 bases between. The germline V gene has CDR1 SGHKS and CDR2 YYEKEE (reference sequence). The CDR3 has 14 amino acids. This CDR3 is CASRPGVGNQPQHF. In nucleotides, the CDR3 is TGTGCCAGCAGGCCAGGAGTGGGCAATCAGCCCCAGCATTTT.

There are many counts of this clonotype. V usage is TRBV4-2 and J usage is TRBJ2-2; tentative D call: TRBD1 (6 bases). In germline, CDR1 is LGHNA, CDR2 YNFKEQ. This CDR3 region has 15 residues. The germline V and J ends were trimmed by 4 bases and 6 bases, with 15 bases remaining between them. The CDR3 region has the DNA TGTGCCAGCAGCCCCCGGACAGATATCGCCGGGGAGCTGTTTTTT. This codes for CASSPRTDIAGELFF.

This clonotype was detected many times. The V gene is TRBV6-1, the J gene TRBJ1-5, with D possibly being TRBD1 (5 bases). Germline CDR1 and CDR2: MNHNS and SASEGT. The CDR3 loop spans 15 amino acids. With 5 bases removed from V and 6 bases from J, the gap between germline ends came to 17 bases. The CDR3 sequence is CASSPGLPQGQPQHF. The CDR3 nucleotides are TGTGCCAGCAGTCCGGGGCTCCCCCAAGGTCAGCCCCAGCATTTT.

V and J are TRBV5-1 and TRBJ2-7; D gene uncertain. Trimming pared 0 bases from V and 5 bases from J, leaving 0 bases between. The CDR3 covers 10 residues. CDR1 SGHRS and CDR2 YFSETQ come from the germline V gene. CDR3 DNA: TGCGCCAGCAGCTTGGACGAGCAGTACGTC. The encoded protein is CASSLDEQYV.

This clonotype was detected many times. This chain connects TRBV6-1 to TRBJ2-2, with D possibly being TRBD1 or TRBD2 (5 bases each). The length of the CDR3 is 16 residues. V gave up 9 bases and J gave up 6 bases, with 23 bases separating them. Germline lookup yields CDR1 MNHNS and CDR2 SASEGT. DNA for the CDR3: TGTGCCAGTCGGGACCTCGACGTAAGAAAAGCCGGGGAGCTGTTTTTT. Protein product: CASRDLDVRKAGELFF.

This clonotype occurred many times. This chain connects TRBV20-1 to TRBJ2-3; 10 nucleotides match TRBD2. This CDR3 spans 15 amino acids. Per germline, CDR1 DFQATT and CDR2 SNEGSKA (reference sequence). The V segment lost 1 base and the J segment 6 bases; nucleotides outside the gene matches: 7. The CDR3 coding sequence is TGCAGTGCTAGAGTCAGCGGGGGGGCCCGGGATACGCAGTATTTT. Translating it yields CSARVSGGARDTQYF.

This clonotype was counted ten times or more. The chain recombines TRBV10-3 with TRBJ2-7; TRBD1 or TRBD2 may be the D gene (5 bases each). V was trimmed by 1 base and J by 1 base, leaving 8 bases between them. Germline CDR1 ENHRY, CDR2 SYGVKD. This CDR3 has 14 residues. CDR3 region: CAISELGRSYEQYV. The CDR3 coding sequence is TGTGCCATCAGTGAGTTGGGACGGTCCTACGAGCAGTACGTC.

This clonotype was seen repeatedly, ten times or more. The chain links TRBV24-1 to TRBJ1-5; tentative D call: TRBD1 (6 bases). The germline V gene encodes CDR1 KGHDR and CDR2 SFDVKD. Trimming shortened V by 5 bases and J by 0 bases, and 19 bases separated the two germline ends. This CDR3 has 18 amino acids. The CDR3 DNA follows: TGTGCCACCAGTGCGGGGGCGATAACCGCCTATAGCAATCAGCCCCAGCATTTT. Amino acid sequence: CATSAGAITAYSNQPQHF.

This clonotype was counted many times. The chain links TRBV11-2 to TRBJ2-4, with D maybe TRBD1 (6 bases). The V gene lost 5 bases and the J gene lost 5 bases, with 13 bases spanning the gap. The CDR3 length is 14 residues. Germline loops: CDR1 SGHAT, CDR2 FQNNGV. CDR3 protein: CASSPWDNENIQYF. CDR3 in DNA: TGTGCCAGCAGCCCATGGGACAACGAAAACATTCAGTACTTC.

This clonotype was picked up many times. For the CDR3, the DNA is TGTGCCAGCAGCTTAGAGGGGGGGGACAGGATACACACTGAAGCTTTCTTT. It specifies CASSLEGGDRIHTEAFF. The V gene is TRBV7-3, the J gene TRBJ1-1; 8 bases line up with TRBD1. J was trimmed by 3 bases and V by 2 bases; bases with no gene match: 11. Germline V gene lookup returns CDR1 SGHTA and CDR2 FQGTGA. CDR3 length equals 17 residues. Full variable domain (missing parts from reference TRBV7-3 and TRBJ1-1): GAGVSQTPSNKVTEKGKYVELRCDPISGHTALYWYRQSLGQGPEFLIYFQGTGAADDSGLPNDRFFAVRPEGSVSTLKIQRTERGDSAVYLCASSLEGGDRIHTEAFFGQGTRLTVV.